This T cell receptor beta chain was identified in a study of blood T cell repertoires in COVID-19. For the study at large: Sources were T cells, B-cell-depleted T cells, or PBMCs; the material itself was cDNA or gDNA.

Per the authors' pipeline: For nucleated cells, counts were estimated from reference gene primer amplification. Measured with immunoSEQ multiplex PCR; TCRdb has only the in-frame clones, and not every one. That table furnishes V, J and clone size, whereas the DNA furnished D and trimming. The repertoire has just under 60,000 clones, roughly 86% of them found once; the top ten carry 6.5% to 8%. This CDR3 region has 14 residues. Trimming took 5 bases from V and 8 from J, leaving 19 bases between them. Germline loops: CDR1 SGHNT, CDR2 YENEEA. Sequencing was carried out using peripheral blood. This receptor was taken from a human donor with active COVID-19. The donor label of this sample is uncertain. V and J are TRBV11-3 and TRBJ2-7, with a weak D call TRBD2 (5 bases). For the CDR3, the DNA is TGTGCCAGCAGCCTTACTTCGTCGACTACGAAGCAGTACTTC. It yields the protein CASSLTSSTTKQYF. Full variable domain (outside the CDR3, taken from reference TRBV11-3 and TRBJ2-7): EAGVVQSPRYKIIEKKQPVAFWCNPISGHNTLYWYLQNLGQGPELLIRYENEEAVDDSQLPKDRFSAERLKGVDSTLKIQPAELGDSAVYLCASSLTSSTTKQYFGPGTRLTVT.